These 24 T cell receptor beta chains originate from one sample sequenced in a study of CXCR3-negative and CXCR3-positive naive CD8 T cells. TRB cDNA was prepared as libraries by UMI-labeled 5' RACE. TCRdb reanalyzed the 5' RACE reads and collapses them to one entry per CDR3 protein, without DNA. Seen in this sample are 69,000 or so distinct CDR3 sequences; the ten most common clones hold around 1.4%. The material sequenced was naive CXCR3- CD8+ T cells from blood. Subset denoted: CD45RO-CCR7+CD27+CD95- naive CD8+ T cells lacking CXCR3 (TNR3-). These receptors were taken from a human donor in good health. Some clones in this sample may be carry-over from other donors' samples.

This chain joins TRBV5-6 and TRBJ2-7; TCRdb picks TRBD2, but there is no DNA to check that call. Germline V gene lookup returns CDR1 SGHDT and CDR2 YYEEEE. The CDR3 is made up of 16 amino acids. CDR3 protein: CASSVASGIISYEQYF.

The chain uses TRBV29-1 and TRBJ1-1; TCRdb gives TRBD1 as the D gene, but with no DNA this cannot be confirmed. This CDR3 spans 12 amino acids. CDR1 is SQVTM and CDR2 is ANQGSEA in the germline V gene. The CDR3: CSTRVRETEAFF.

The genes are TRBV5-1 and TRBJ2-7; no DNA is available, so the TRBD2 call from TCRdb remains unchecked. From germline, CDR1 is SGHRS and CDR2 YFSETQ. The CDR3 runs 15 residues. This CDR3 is CASRVDGGAVREQYF.

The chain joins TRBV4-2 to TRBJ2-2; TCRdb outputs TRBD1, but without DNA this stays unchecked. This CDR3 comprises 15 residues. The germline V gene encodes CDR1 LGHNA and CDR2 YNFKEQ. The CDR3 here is CASSQDRGYTGELFF.

The CDR3 sequence: CSVEVYETQYF. The chain employs TRBV29-1 and TRBJ2-5. Germline assignment: CDR1 SQVTM and CDR2 ANQGSEA. The CDR3 consists of 11 residues.

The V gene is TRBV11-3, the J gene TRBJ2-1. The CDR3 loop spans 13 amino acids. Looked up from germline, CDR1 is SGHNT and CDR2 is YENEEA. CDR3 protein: CASSLDFTNEQFF. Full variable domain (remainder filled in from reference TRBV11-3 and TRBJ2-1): EAGVVQSPRYKIIEKKQPVAFWCNPISGHNTLYWYLQNLGQGPELLIRYENEEAVDDSQLPKDRFSAERLKGVDSTLKIQPAELGDSAVYLCASSLDFTNEQFFGPGTRLTVL.

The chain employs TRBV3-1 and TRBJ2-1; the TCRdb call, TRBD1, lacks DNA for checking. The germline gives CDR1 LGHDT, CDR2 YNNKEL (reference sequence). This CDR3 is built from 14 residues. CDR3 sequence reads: CASSQAGAATEQFF.

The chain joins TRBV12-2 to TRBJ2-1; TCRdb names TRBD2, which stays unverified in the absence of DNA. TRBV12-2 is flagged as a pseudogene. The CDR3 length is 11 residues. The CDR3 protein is CASRGVHEQFF.

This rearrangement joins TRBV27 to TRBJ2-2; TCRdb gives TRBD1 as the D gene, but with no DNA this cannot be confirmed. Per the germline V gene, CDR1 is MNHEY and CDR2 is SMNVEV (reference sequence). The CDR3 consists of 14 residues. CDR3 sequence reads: CASSWTPRTGELFF.

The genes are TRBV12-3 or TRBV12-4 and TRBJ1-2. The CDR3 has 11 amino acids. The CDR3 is CASQGNYGYTF.

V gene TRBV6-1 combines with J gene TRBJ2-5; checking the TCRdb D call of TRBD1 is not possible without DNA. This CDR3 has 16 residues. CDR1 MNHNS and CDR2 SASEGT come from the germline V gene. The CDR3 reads CASSERTGGQGVTQYF.

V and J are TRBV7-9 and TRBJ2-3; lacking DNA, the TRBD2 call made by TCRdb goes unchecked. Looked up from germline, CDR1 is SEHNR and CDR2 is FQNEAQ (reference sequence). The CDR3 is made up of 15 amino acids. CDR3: CASSLTLFGADTQYF.

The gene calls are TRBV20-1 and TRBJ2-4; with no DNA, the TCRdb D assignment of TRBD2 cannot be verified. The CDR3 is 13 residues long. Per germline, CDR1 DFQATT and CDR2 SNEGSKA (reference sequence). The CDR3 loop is CSVPVANKNIQYF.

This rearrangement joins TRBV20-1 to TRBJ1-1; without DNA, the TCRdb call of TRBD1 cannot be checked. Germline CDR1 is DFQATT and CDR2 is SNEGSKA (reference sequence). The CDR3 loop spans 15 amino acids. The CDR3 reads CSAGQGANMKTEAFF.

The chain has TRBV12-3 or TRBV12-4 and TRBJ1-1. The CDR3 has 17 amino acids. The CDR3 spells CASSPPRGGPENTEAFF.

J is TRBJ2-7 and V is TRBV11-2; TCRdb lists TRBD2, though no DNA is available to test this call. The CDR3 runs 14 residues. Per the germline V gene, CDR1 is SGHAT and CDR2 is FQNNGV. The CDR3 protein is CASSSLRNPYEQYF.

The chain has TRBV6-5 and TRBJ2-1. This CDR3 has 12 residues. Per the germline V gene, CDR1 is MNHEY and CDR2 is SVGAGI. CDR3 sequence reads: CASSYSNDEQFF.

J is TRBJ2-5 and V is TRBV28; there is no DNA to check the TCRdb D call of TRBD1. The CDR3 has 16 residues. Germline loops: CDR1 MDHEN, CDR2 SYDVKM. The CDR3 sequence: CASSPTGGLRDETQYF. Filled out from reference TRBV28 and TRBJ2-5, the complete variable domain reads DVKVTQSSRYLVKRTGEKVFLECVQDMDHENMFWYRQDPGLGLRLIYFSYDVKMKEKGDIPEGYSVSREKKERFSLILESASTNQTSMYLCASSPTGGLRDETQYFGPGTRLLVL.

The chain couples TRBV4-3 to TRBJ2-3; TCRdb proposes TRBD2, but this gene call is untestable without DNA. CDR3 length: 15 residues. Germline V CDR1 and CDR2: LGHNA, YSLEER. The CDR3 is CASSQGLTVTDTQYF.

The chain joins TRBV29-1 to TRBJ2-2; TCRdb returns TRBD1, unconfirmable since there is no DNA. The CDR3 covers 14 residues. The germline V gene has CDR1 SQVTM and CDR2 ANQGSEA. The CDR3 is CSVDRGLGTGELFF.

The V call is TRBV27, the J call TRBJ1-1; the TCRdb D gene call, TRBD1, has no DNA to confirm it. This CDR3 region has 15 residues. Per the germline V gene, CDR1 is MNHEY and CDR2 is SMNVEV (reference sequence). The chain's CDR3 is CASSRTGGLNTEAFF.

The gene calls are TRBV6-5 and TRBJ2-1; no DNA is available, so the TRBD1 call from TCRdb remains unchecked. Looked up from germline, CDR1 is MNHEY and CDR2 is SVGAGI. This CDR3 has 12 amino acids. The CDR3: CASGKQGHEQFF.

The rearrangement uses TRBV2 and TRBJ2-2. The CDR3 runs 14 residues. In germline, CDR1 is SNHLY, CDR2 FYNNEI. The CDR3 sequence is CASSAPDEAGELFF.

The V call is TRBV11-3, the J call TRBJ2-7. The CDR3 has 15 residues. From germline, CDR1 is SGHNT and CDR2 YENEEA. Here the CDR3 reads CASSLEAARTYEQYF.